The sequence of this T cell receptor (beta chain) was determined in a study of immune reconstitution after stem cell transplant in scleroderma (dated by TCRdb to 2017 to 2019). Relative to its sample, this clonotype is medium-sized (0.01 to 0.1%). The antigen this receptor binds is unknown. The sample holds no much larger clone one base away, and base qualities are not on file. Including the terminal cysteine and phenylalanine, the CDR3 comprises 15 residues. Of the read, only the CDR3 DNA is kept; its 45 bases are in frame from base 1. After removal of 1 base from V and 10 bases from J, the junction retains 4 bases not matched to a gene. Based on the germline V gene, the CDR1 and CDR2 sequences are KGHDR and SFDVKD. Library preparation used RT-PCR. The sequencer listed for this sample is Illumina MiSeq. TCRdb reran the public reads through fastp at Q25 and MiXCR, keeping productive beta chains. Identical CDR3 proteins give one entry, which carries the most common genes and DNA. This sample lists under 2,000 distinct CDR3 sequences; under 8% were detected once. The ten largest clones capture around a fifth of the sample.

This specimen was acquired before or after autologous hematopoietic stem cell transplantation (not recorded which). The TCR originated in a male donor with systemic sclerosis. The sequence links TRBV24-1 to TRBJ2-1, and TRBD2 aligns with 12 junction nucleotides. The nucleotide sequence reads as follows: TGTGCCACCAGTGATTTACTAGCGGGGGGAGAAGAGCAGTTCTTC. Its protein product is CATSDLLAGGEEQFF.